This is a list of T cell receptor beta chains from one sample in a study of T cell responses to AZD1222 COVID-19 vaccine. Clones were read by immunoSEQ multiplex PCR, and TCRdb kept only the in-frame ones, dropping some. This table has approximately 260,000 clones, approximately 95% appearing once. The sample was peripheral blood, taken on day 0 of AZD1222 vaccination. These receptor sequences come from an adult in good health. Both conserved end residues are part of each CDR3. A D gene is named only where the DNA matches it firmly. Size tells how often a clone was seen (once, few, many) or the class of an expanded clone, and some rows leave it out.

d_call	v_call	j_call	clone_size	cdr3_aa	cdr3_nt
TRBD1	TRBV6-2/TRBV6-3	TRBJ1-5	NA	CASSYSLGGGGEPQHF	TGTGCCAGCAGTTACTCCCTTGGAGGGGGCGGTGAGCCCCAGCATTTT
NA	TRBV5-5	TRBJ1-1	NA	CASSLAHQNTEAFF	TGTGCCAGCAGCTTGGCACACCAGAACACTGAAGCTTTCTTT
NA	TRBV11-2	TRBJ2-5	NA	CASSSAGREETQYF	TGTGCCAGCAGCTCCGCGGGCCGGGAGGAGACCCAGTACTTC
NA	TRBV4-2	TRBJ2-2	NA	CASTEGPGELFF	TGTGCCAGCACCGAGGGTCCCGGGGAGCTGTTTTTT
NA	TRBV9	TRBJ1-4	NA	CASSVGTNLPQEKLFF	TGTGCCAGCAGCGTAGGAACAAACTTACCCCAGGAAAAACTGTTTTTT
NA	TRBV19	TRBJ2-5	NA	CASSMPGFGETQYF	TGTGCCAGTAGTATGCCAGGGTTCGGAGAGACCCAGTACTTC
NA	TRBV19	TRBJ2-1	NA	CASSIGMLGGEQFF	TGTGCCAGTAGTATTGGCATGCTTGGTGGTGAGCAGTTCTTC
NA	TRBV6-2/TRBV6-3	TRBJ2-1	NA	CASSYSSFEVSYNEQFF	TGTGCCAGCAGTTACTCGAGCTTTGAGGTTTCCTACAATGAGCAGTTCTTC
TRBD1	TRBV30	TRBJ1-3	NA	CAWNSLTGRGNTIYF	TGTGCCTGGAACTCCCTGACAGGGAGGGGAAACACCATATATTTT
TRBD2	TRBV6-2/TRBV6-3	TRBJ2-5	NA	CASSSGRLAGGIGETQYF	TGTGCCAGCAGTTCAGGGCGACTAGCGGGAGGAATAGGGGAGACCCAGTACTTC
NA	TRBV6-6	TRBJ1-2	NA	CASRTSGGYTF	TGTGCCAGCAGAACATCGGGTGGCTACACCTTC
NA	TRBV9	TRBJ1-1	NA	CASSPGAMNTEAFF	TGTGCCAGCAGCCCCGGAGCAATGAACACTGAAGCTTTCTTT
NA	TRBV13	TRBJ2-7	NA	CASSGSYLREQYF	TGTGCCAGCAGTGGGTCCTATCTCCGCGAGCAGTACTTC
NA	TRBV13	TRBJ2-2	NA	CASSLEYSMNTGELFF	TGTGCCAGCAGCTTAGAGTACAGCATGAACACCGGGGAGCTGTTTTTT
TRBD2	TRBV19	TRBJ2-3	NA	CASSMAKTSGGASDTQYF	TGTGCCAGTAGTATGGCTAAAACTAGCGGGGGGGCATCAGATACGCAGTATTTT
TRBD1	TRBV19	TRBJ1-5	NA	CASSIGTGGGQPQHF	TGTGCCAGTAGTATCGGGACAGGGGGCGGCCAGCCCCAGCATTTT
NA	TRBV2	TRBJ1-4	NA	CASSEALGTNEKLFF	TGTGCCAGCAGTGAAGCGCTGGGGACTAATGAAAAACTGTTTTTT
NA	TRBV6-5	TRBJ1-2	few	CASSPYVGGGYGYTF	TGTGCCAGCAGCCCCTACGTCGGGGGCGGGTATGGCTACACCTTC
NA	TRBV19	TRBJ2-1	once	CASRILGAGLNEQFF	TGTGCCAGTAGAATATTGGGGGCAGGGTTAAATGAGCAGTTCTTC
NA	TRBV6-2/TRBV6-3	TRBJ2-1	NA	CASSPQPGFNEQFF	TGTGCCAGCAGTCCCCAGCCCGGGTTCAATGAGCAGTTCTTC
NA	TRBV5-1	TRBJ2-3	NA	CASSISTGTQYF	TGCGCCAGCAGCATAAGTACCGGGACCCAGTATTTT
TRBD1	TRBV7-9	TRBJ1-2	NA	CASSSDRGYGYTF	TGTGCCAGCAGCTCGGACAGGGGTTATGGCTACACCTTC
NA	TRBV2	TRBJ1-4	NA	CATKADNPNEKLFF	TGTGCCACCAAGGCGGACAACCCGAATGAAAAACTGTTTTTT
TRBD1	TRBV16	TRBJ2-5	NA	CASSQWGQTRETQYF	TGTGCCAGCAGCCAATGGGGACAGACCCGAGAGACCCAGTACTTC
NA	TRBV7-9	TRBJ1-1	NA	CASSLNTEAFF	TGTGCCAGCAGCCTTAACACTGAAGCTTTCTTT
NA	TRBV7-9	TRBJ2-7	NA	CASSSTGSFSYEQYF	TGTGCCAGCAGCTCAACAGGGTCTTTCTCCTACGAGCAGTACTTC
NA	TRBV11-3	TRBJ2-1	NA	CASSLAGSNNEQFF	TGTGCCAGCAGCTTAGCAGGGTCGAACAATGAGCAGTTCTTC
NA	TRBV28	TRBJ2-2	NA	CASSRRGYRGTGELFF	TGTGCCAGCAGCCGACGGGGGTATCGAGGGACCGGGGAGCTGTTTTTT
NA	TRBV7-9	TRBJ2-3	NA	CASSLSRGGGDTQYF	TGTGCCAGCAGCTTATCGCGGGGTGGCGGGGATACGCAGTATTTT
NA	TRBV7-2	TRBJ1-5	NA	CASSLVRAGIGQPQHF	TGTGCCAGCAGCTTAGTAAGGGCAGGGATTGGCCAGCCCCAGCATTTT
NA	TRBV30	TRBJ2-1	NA	CAWSAGSYNEQFF	TGTGCCTGGAGTGCGGGTTCCTACAATGAGCAGTTCTTC
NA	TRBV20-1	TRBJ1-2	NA	CSARPGGYTF	TGCAGTGCTAGACCGGGGGGCTACACCTTC
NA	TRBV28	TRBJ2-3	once	CASSLGDTFKENTDTQYF	TGTGCCAGCAGTTTAGGGGACACCTTCAAAGAAAACACAGATACGCAGTATTTT
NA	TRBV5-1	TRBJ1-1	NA	CASSGNRERAFF	TGCGCCAGCAGCGGGAACAGGGAGAGGGCTTTCTTT
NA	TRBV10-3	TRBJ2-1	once	CAIRGGLSYNEQFF	TGTGCCATCAGGGGGGGACTCTCGTACAATGAGCAGTTCTTC
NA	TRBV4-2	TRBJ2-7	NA	CASSQDRAGEYEQYF	TGTGCCAGCAGCCAAGACAGGGCAGGGGAGTACGAGCAGTACTTC
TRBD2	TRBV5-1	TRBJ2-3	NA	CASSQGLAESTDTQYF	TGCGCCAGCAGCCAGGGACTAGCGGAAAGCACAGATACGCAGTATTTT
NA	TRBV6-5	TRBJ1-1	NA	CASSREEDTEAFF	TGTGCCAGCTCCAGGGAGGAGGACACTGAAGCTTTCTTT
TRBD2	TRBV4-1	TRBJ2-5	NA	CASSQLGLAGGPGETQYF	TGCGCCAGCAGCCAACTGGGACTAGCGGGGGGGCCTGGGGAGACCCAGTACTTC
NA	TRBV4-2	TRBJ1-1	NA	CASSQEGAGANTEAFF	TGTGCCAGCAGCCAAGAAGGGGCAGGGGCGAACACTGAAGCTTTCTTT
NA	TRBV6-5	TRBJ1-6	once	CASRTPGNSPLHF	TGTGCCAGCAGGACCCCCGGTAATTCACCCCTCCACTTT
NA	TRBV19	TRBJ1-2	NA	CASSKESYGYTF	TGTGCCAGTAGTAAAGAATCCTATGGCTACACCTTC
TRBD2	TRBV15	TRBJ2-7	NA	CATSRGRRAGVCEQYF	TGTGCCACCAGCAGAGGTAGGAGGGCGGGAGTGTGCGAGCAGTACTTC
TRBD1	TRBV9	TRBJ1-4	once	CASSRQGSGEKLFF	TGTGCCAGCAGCCGACAGGGTTCCGGCGAAAAACTGTTTTTT
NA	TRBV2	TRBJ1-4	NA	CAQAPPTNEKLFF	TGTGCTCAGGCCCCTCCAACTAATGAAAAACTGTTTTTT
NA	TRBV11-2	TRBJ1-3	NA	CASSLEGTGNTIYF	TGTGCCAGCAGCTTGGAAGGAACTGGAAACACCATATATTTT
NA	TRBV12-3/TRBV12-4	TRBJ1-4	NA	CASSFRGEEKLFF	TGTGCCAGCAGTTTCAGGGGAGAGGAAAAACTGTTTTTT
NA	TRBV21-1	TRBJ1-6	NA	CASRSLPGGQAHNSPLHF	TGTGCCAGCAGATCTCTCCCTGGGGGACAGGCCCATAATTCACCCCTCCACTTT
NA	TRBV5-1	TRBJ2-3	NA	CASSLALGGGPNADTQYF	TGCGCCAGCAGCTTGGCCTTGGGGGGGGGCCCCAACGCAGATACGCAGTATTTT